The entry below gives a single TCR beta chain sequence along with its context. The sample originates from a study of blood T cell repertoires in COVID-19. Per the study methods: Reference gene primer amplification gave nucleated cell count estimates. Some clones are missing from TCRdb's copy, which holds only in-frame ones; the method was immunoSEQ multiplex PCR. V, J and clone size derive from that table, while D and trimming were established from the DNA sequence. The sample carries 130,000 or so clones, about 79% recorded once. The CDR3 spans 15 residues. The V gene lost 1 base and the J gene lost 2 bases, with 12 bases spanning the gap. CDR1 is SGHDT and CDR2 is YYEEEE in the germline V gene.

The TCR comes from an elderly woman with acute or convalescent COVID-19. The sequencing sample was made of peripheral blood. The genes are TRBV5-6 and TRBJ1-1; D perhaps matches TRBD1 (5 bases). The CDR3 DNA reads TGTGCCAGCAGCTTGCCAGGACAACATAACACTGAAGCTTTCTTT. Translating it yields CASSLPGQHNTEAFF.